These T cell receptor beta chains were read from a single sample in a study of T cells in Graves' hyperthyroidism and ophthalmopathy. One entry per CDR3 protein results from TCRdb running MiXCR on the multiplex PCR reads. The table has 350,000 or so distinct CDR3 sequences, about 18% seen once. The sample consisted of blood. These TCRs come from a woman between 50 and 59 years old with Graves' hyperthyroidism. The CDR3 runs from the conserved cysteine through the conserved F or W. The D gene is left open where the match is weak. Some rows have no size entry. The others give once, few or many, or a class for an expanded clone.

CASSSRTAYEQFF	TGTGCCAGCAGCTCCCGGACAGCTTATGAGCAGTTCTTC	TRBV7-9	TRBJ2-1	.	.
CASSFDGNIYGYTF	TGTGCCAGCAGCTTCGACGGTAACATCTATGGCTACACCTTC	TRBV5-6	TRBJ1-2	.	.
CASSSRQGGELFF	TGTGCCAGCAGCTCCCGGCAGGGCGGGGAGCTGTTTTTT	TRBV13	TRBJ2-2	.	.
CASTTWGRATDTQYF	TGTGCCAGCACTACTTGGGGGAGGGCCACAGATACGCAGTATTTT	TRBV28	TRBJ2-3	many	TRBD2
CSAPTGFMAQHF	TGCAGTGCGCCGACAGGGTTTATGGCCCAGCATTTT	TRBV20-1	TRBJ1-5	few	TRBD1
CASSLDRGLNIQYF	TGTGCCAGCAGCTTGGACAGGGGCCTAAACATTCAGTACTTC	TRBV7-9	TRBJ2-4	.	TRBD1
CASSQVGGRRTGELFF	TGTGCCAGCAGCCAAGTTGGGGGGCGCAGAACCGGGGAGCTGTTTTTT	TRBV3-1	TRBJ2-2	many	.
CASSNPPPNYGYTF	TGTGCCAGCAGTAACCCCCCGCCGAACTATGGCTACACCTTC	TRBV6-5	TRBJ1-2	few	.
CASSYMTSGGLYNEQFF	TGCGCCAGCAGCTATATGACTAGCGGGGGCCTATACAATGAGCAGTTCTTC	TRBV5-1	TRBJ2-1	.	TRBD2
CASSQVAGYNSPLHF	TGTGCCAGCAGCCAGGTCGCAGGGTATAATTCACCCCTCCACTTT	TRBV3-1	TRBJ1-6	many	.
CASNRGVPMGEQFF	TGTGCCAGCAATCGCGGGGTACCCATGGGGGAGCAGTTCTTC	TRBV2	TRBJ2-1	many	.
CAWSSGLGPQHF	TGTGCCTGGAGTTCAGGGTTGGGGCCCCAGCATTTT	TRBV30	TRBJ1-5	many	.
CASSPGGQMINYGYTF	TGTGCCAGCAGTCCCGGTGGTCAGATGATAAACTATGGCTACACCTTC	TRBV12-3/TRBV12-4	TRBJ1-2	many	.
CASSLTGGANYGYTF	TGTGCCAGCAGTTTAACTGGCGGAGCTAACTATGGCTACACCTTC	TRBV27	TRBJ1-2	many	.
CASSLDEGVWSSYEQYF	TGTGCCAGCAGCTTAGATGAGGGCGTGTGGAGCTCCTACGAGCAGTACTTC	TRBV11-2	TRBJ2-7	many	.
CSAKTAGTQYF	TGCAGTGCTAAGACGGCCGGGACCCAGTACTTC	TRBV20-1	TRBJ2-5	.	.
CASSSGGRALETQYF	TGTGCCAGCAGCTCGGGCGGGAGGGCCTTGGAGACCCAGTACTTC	TRBV7-9	TRBJ2-5	many	TRBD2
CAILTKGSSYNEQFF	TGTGCCATCCTAACCAAGGGAAGCTCCTACAATGAGCAGTTCTTC	TRBV28	TRBJ2-1	many	.
CASSKTGGYGYTF	TGTGCCAGCAGCAAGACAGGGGGCTATGGCTACACCTTC	TRBV7-9	TRBJ1-2	few	TRBD1
CASSQEKYVEEQFF	TGTGCCAGCAGCCAAGAGAAGTATGTAGAGGAGCAGTTCTTC	TRBV3-1	TRBJ2-1	many	.
CASMRDLSDTQYF	TGTGCCAGCATGAGGGACCTGTCAGATACGCAGTATTTT	TRBV6-2/TRBV6-3	TRBJ2-3	few	.
CASSLVAGVGNEKLFF	TGTGCCAGCAGCTTAGTGGCGGGCGTAGGTAATGAAAAACTGTTTTTT	TRBV7-9	TRBJ1-4	.	.